This T cell receptor beta chain was recorded in a study of neoadjuvant nivolumab and ipilimumab in lung cancer. The wider study: Nivolumab 3 mg/kg was given days 1, 15 and 29, plus ipilimumab 1 mg/kg day 1 in combination. Regarding the study as a whole: TCR sequencing covered a small number of samples. TCR richness and clonality were higher in tumors than adjacent uninvolved lung. Only a single major-pathologic-response sample was available for clonality analysis.

Comment on this clone: The target antigen is unknown.

Clones were sequenced by immunoSEQ multiplex PCR, and TCRdb holds only the in-frame ones, with some missing. This sample has approximately 29,000 clones, with 65% to 85% found just once. The sequence derives from an adult with non-small cell lung cancer. The sample was tumor tissue, taken after neoadjuvant nivolumab, alone or with ipilimumab, at or shortly before surgery.

The DNA for the CDR3 is TGCGCCAGCAGCCAAGATGCACAGAACGACGAGCAGTACTTC. Its protein is CASSQDAQNDEQYF. The J gene is TRBJ2-7, the V gene TRBV4-1; D is uncertain. The CDR3 is 14 residues long. V was shortened by 0 bases and J by 5 bases, with 11 bases between the two germline ends. Germline CDR1 reads MGHRA; CDR2 reads YSYEKL.